This TCR beta chain appears in the sequencing data of a study of beta chain features in type 1 diabetes. Sequenced material consisted of expressed TCRB transcripts (all of the isolated RNA was reverse transcribed). Using immunoSEQ multiplex PCR, the repertoire was profiled, and TCRdb retains in-frame clones only, with some absent. The profile shows some 130,000 clones, around 9% of them singletons. Trimming stripped 5 bases from V and 9 bases from J, with 14 bases between. CDR3 size: 13 residues. The germline gives CDR1 SEHNR, CDR2 FQNEAQ (reference sequence). The sample holds a few counts of this clone. Its antigen remains unidentified. Whole-study findings and limits: A moderate, significant TCRB CDR3 shortening appeared in type 1 diabetes across four CD4+ subsets. Short templates might get an advantage during PCR, and this would be equal in patients and controls. Researchers cautioned that cDNA sequencing could over-represent cells with high TCR expression.

The sample was central memory CD4+ T cells from blood. The TCR comes from a man aged 25-45 years with type 1 diabetes. V gene TRBV7-9 combines with J gene TRBJ2-1, with a possible D match to TRBD1 (6 bases). The DNA for the CDR3 is TGTGCCAGCAGCGACCGAACAGGGAGTGAGCAGTTCTTC. Protein sequence: CASSDRTGSEQFF. Full variable domain (rest looked up from reference TRBV7-9 and TRBJ2-1): DTGVSQNPRHKITKRGQNVTFRCDPISEHNRLYWYRQTLGQGPEFLTYFQNEAQLEKSRLLSDRFSAERPKGSFSTLEIQRTEQGDSAMYLCASSDRTGSEQFFGPGTRLTVL.